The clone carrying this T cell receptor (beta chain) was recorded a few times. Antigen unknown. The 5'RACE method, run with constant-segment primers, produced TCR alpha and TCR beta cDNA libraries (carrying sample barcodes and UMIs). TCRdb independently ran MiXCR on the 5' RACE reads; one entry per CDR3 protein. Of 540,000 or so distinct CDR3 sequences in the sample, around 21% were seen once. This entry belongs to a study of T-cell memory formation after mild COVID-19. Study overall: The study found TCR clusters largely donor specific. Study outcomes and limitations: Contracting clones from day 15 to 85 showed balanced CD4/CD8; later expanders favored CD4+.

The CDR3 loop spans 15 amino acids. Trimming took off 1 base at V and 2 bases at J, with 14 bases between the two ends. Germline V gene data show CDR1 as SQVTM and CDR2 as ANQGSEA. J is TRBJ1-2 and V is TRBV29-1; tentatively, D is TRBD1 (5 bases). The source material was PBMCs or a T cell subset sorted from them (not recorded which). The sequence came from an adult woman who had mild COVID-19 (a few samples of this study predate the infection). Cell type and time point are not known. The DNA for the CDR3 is TGCAGCGTTGAAGGCCACCCGGGGGACAACTATGGCTACACCTTC. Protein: CSVEGHPGDNYGYTF.